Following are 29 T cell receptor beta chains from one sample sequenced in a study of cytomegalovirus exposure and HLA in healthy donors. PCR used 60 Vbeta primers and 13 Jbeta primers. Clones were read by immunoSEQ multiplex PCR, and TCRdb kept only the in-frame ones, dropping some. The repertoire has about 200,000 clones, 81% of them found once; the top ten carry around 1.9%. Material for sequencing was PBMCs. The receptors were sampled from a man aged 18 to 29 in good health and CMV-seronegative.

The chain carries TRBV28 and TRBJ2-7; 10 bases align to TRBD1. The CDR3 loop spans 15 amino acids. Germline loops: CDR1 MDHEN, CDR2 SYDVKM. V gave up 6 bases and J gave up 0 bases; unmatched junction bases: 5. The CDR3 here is CASRSGTGASYEQYF. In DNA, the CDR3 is TGTGCCAGCAGATCCGGGACAGGGGCCTCCTACGAGCAGTACTTC.

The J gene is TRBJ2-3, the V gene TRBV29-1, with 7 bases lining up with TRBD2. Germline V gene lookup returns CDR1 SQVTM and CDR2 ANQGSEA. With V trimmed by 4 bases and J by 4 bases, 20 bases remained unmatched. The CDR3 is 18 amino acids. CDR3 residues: CSVGGGSGSFRAADTQYF. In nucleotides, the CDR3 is TGCAGCGTTGGGGGAGGGTCTGGCAGCTTTAGGGCGGCAGATACGCAGTATTTT.

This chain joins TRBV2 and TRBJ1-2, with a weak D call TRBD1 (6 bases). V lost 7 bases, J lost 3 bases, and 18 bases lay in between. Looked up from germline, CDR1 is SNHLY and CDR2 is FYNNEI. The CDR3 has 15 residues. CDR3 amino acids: CASMRGGSADYGYTF. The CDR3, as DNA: TGTGCCAGCATGAGGGGGGGATCGGCGGACTATGGCTACACCTTC. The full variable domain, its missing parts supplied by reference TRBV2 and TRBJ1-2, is EPEVTQTPSHQVTQMGQEVILRCVPISNHLYFYWYRQILGQKVEFLVSFYNNEISEKSEIFDDQFSVERPDGSNFTLKIRSTKLEDSAMYFCASMRGGSADYGYTFGSGTRLTVV.

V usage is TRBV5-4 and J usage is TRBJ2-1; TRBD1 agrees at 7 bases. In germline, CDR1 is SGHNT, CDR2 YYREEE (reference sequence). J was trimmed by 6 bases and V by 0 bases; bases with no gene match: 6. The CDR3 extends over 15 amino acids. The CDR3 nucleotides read TGTGCCAGCAGCTTGGAACAGGGGAGAGCCAATGAGCAGTTCTTC. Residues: CASSLEQGRANEQFF.

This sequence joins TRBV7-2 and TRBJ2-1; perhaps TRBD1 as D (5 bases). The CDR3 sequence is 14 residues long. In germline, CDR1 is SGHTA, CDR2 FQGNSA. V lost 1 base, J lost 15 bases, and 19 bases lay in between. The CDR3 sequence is CASSLDGAAKEVFF. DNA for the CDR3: TGTGCCAGCAGCTTAGATGGGGCGGCTAAAGAGGTGTTCTTC.

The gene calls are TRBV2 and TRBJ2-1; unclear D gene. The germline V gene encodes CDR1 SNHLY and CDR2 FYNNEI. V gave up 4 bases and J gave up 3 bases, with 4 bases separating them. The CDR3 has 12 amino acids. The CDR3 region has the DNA TGTGCCAGCAGTGGGCACTACAATGAGCAGTTCTTC. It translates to CASSGHYNEQFF.

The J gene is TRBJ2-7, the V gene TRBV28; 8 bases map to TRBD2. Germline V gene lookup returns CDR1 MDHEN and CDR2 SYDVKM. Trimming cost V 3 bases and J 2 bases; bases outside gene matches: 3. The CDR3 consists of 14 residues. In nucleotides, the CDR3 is TGTGCCAGCAGTTTCCGGGGGGGTCCCTACGAGCAGTACTTC. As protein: CASSFRGGPYEQYF.

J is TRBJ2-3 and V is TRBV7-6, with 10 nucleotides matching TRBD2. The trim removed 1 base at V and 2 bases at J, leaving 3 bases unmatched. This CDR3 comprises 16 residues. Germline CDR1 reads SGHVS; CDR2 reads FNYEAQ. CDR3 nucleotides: TGTGCCAGCAGCTTAGGGACTAGCGGAATCACAGATACGCAGTATTTT. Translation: CASSLGTSGITDTQYF.

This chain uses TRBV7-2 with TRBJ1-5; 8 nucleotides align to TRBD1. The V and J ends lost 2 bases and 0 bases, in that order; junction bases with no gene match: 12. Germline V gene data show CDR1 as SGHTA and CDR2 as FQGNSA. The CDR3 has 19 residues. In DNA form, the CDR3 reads TGTGCCAGCAGCTTACGGCCAGGGGGCGCCGGATATAGCAATCAGCCCCAGCATTTT. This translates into CASSLRPGGAGYSNQPQHF.

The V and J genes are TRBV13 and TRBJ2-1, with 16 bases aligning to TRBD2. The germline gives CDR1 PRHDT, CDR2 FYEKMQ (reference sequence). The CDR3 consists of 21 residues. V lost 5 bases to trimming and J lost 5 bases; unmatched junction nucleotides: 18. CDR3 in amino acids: CASSAFIEGTSGRVGHNEQFF. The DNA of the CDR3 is TGTGCCAGCAGCGCGTTCATTGAAGGGACTAGCGGGAGGGTAGGTCACAATGAGCAGTTCTTC.

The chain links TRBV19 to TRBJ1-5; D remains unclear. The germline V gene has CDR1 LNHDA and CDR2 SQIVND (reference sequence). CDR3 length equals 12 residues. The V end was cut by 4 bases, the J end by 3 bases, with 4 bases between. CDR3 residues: CASSTLNQPQHF. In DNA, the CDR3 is TGTGCCAGTAGTACACTCAATCAGCCCCAGCATTTT.

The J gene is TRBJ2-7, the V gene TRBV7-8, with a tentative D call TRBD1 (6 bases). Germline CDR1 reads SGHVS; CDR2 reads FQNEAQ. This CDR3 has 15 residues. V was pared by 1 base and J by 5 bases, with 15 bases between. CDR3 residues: CASSLVGGTFDEQYF. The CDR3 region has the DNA TGTGCCAGCAGCTTAGTTGGGGGCACTTTCGACGAGCAGTACTTC.

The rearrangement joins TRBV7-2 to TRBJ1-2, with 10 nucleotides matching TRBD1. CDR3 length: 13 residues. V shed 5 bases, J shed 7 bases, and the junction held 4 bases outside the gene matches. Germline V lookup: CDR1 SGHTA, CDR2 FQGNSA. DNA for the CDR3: TGTGCCAGCAGCCCGGACAGGGGGATTGGCTACACCTTC. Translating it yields CASSPDRGIGYTF.

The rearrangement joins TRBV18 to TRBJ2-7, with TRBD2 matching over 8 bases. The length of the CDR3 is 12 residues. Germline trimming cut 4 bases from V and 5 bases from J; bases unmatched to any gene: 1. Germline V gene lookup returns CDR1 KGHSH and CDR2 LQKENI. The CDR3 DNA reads TGTGCCAGCTCACGGACTAGCAACGAGCAGTACTTC. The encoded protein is CASSRTSNEQYF. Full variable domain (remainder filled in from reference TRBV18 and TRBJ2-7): NAGVMQNPRHLVRRRGQEARLRCSPMKGHSHVYWYRQLPEEGLKFMVYLQKENIIDESGMPKERFSAEFPKEGPSILRIQQVVRGDSAAYFCASSRTSNEQYFGPGTRLTVT.

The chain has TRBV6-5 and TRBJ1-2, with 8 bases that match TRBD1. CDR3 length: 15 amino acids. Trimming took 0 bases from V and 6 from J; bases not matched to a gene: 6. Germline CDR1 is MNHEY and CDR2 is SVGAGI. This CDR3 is CASSYSAGGRNGYTF. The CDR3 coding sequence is TGTGCCAGCAGTTACTCGGCAGGGGGCAGGAATGGCTACACCTTC.

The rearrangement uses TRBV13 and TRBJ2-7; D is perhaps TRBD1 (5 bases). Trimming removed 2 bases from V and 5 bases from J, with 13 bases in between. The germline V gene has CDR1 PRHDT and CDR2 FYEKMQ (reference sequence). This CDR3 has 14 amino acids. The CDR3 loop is CASSLMQGLDEQYF. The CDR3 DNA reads TGTGCCAGCAGCTTAATGCAGGGTCTGGACGAGCAGTACTTC.

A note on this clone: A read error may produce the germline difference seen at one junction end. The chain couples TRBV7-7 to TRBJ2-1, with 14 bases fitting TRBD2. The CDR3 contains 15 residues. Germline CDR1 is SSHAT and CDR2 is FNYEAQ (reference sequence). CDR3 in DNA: TGTGCTAGCAGCCCTGGGACTAGCGGGAGCGATGAGCAGTTCTTC. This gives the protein CASSPGTSGSDEQFF. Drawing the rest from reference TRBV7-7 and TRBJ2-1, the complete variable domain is GAGVSQSPRYKVTKRGQDVTLRCDPISSHATLYWYQQALGQGPEFLTYFNYEAQPDKSGLPSDRFSAERPEGSISTLTIQRTEQRDSAMYRCASSPGTSGSDEQFFGPGTRLTVL.

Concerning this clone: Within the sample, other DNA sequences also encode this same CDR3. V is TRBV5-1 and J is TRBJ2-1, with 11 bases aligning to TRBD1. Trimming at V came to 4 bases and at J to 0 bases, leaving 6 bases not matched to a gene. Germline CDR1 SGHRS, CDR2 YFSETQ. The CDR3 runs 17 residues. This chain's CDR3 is CASSPGTGGYSYNEQFF. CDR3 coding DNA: TGCGCCAGCAGCCCGGGGACAGGGGGTTACTCCTACAATGAGCAGTTCTTC.

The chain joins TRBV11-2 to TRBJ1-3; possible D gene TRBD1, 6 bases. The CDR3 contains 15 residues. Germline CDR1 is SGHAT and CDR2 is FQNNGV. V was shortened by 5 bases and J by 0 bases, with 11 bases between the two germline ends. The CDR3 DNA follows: TGTGCCAGCAGCCTAGGAGGGGGCTCTGGAAACACCATATATTTT. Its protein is CASSLGGGSGNTIYF.

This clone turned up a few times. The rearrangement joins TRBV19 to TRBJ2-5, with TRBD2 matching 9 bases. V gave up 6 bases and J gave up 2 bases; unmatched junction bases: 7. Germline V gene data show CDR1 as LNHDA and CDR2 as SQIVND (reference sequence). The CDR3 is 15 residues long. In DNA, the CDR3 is TGTGCCAGTAGGATGGGACTAGCAGAACAAGAGACCCAGTACTTC. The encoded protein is CASRMGLAEQETQYF.

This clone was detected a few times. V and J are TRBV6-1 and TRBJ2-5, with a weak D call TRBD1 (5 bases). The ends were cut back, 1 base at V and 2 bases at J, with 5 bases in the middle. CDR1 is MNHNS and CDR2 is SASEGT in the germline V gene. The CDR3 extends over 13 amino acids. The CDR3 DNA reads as TGTGCCAGCAGTGAAGGACAGCAAGAGACCCAGTACTTC. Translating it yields CASSEGQQETQYF.

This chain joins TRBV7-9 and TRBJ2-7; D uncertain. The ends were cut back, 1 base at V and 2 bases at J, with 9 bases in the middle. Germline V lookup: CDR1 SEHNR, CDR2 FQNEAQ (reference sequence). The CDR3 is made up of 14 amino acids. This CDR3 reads CASSLDAETYEQYF. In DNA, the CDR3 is TGTGCCAGCAGCTTAGACGCAGAAACCTACGAGCAGTACTTC.

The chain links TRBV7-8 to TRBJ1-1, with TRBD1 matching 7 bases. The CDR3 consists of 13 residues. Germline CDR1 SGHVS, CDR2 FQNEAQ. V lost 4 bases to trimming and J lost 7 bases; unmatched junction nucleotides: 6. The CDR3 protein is CASSSPGGNEAFF. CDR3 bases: TGTGCCAGCAGCTCGCCAGGGGGAAATGAAGCTTTCTTT.

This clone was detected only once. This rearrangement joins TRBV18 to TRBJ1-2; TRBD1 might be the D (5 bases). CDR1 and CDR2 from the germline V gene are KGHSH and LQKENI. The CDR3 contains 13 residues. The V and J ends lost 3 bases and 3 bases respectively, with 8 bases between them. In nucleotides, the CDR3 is TGTGCCAGCTCACCGGTAGGGGACTATGGCTACACCTTC. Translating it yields CASSPVGDYGYTF.

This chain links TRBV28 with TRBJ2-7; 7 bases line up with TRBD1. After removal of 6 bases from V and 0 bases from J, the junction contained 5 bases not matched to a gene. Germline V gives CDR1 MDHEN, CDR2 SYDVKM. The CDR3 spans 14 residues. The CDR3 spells CASRTGTASYEQYF. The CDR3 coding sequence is TGTGCCAGCAGGACCGGGACAGCCTCCTACGAGCAGTACTTC.

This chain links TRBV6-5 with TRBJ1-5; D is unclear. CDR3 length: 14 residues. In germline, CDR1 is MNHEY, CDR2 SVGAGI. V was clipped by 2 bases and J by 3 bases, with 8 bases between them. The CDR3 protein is CASSYGRSNQPQHF. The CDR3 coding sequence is TGTGCCAGCAGTTACGGCAGGTCCAATCAGCCCCAGCATTTT.

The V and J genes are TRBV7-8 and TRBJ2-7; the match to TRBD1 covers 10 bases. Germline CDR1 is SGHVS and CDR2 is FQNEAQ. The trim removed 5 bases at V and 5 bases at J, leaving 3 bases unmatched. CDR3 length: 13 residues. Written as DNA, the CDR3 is TGTGCCAGCAGCGTGACAGGGGGCCACGAGCAGTACTTC. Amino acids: CASSVTGGHEQYF.

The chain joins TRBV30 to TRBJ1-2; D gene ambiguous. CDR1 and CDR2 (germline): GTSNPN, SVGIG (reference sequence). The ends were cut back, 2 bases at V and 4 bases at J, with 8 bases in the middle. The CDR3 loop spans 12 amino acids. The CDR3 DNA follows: TGTGCCTGGAGTCTAGACCTCTATGGCTACACCTTC. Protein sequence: CAWSLDLYGYTF.

The CDR3 spells CASSLDAPTAQNYGYTF. The CDR3 DNA reads TGTGCCAGCAGCTTGGACGCCCCGACAGCCCAAAACTATGGCTACACCTTC. The chain has TRBV5-6 and TRBJ1-2; TRBD1 is a possible D gene (5 bases). Germline V gives CDR1 SGHDT, CDR2 YYEEEE. The CDR3 sequence is 17 residues long. Trimming stripped 0 bases from V and 2 bases from J, with 17 bases between.